What follows describes a single TCR beta chain. Clones were read by immunoSEQ multiplex PCR, and TCRdb kept only the in-frame ones, dropping some. The table records some 700,000 clones, approximately 85% of them present only once. The sample originates from a study of shared T cell receptors in the human thymus. The same sample was also used in a study of human thymus T cells. That investigation notes: Resections from corrective heart surgery provided thymus tissue. Gene usage (both V and J) appeared biased in thymic and blood repertoires.

The receptor comes from a girl less than two years old with a congenital heart defect. The source material was thymocytes.

In DNA form, the CDR3 reads TGTGCCAGCAACACAATTCCCCGGACAGGGGGTATGAACACTGAAGCTTTCTTT. It yields the protein CASNTIPRTGGMNTEAFF. V is TRBV11-2 and J is TRBJ1-1; 10 bases align to TRBD1. CDR3 length equals 18 residues. Germline V gives CDR1 SGHAT, CDR2 FQNNGV. The ends lost 7 bases at V and 0 bases at J; junction bases unmatched: 14.